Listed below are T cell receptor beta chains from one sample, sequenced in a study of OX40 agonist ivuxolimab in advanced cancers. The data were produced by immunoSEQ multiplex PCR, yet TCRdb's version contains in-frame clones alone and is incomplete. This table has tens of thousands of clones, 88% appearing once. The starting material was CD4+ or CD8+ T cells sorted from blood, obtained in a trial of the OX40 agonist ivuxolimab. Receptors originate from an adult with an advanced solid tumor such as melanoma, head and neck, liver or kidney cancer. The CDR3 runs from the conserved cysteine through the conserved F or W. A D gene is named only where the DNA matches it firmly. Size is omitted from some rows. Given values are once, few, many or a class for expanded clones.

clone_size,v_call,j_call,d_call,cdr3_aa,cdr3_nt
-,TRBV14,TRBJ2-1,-,CASSQVAGATYNEQFF,TGTGCCAGCAGCCAAGTGGCAGGGGCTACCTACAATGAGCAGTTCTTC
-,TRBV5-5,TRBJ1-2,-,CASRAGQTNYGYTF,TGTGCCAGCAGGGCTGGACAGACTAACTATGGCTACACCTTC
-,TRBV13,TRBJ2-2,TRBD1,CASSIGTATGELFF,TGTGCCAGCAGCATAGGGACAGCCACCGGGGAGCTGTTTTTT
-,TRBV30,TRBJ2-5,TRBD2,CAWSIGTSGETQYF,TGTGCCTGGAGTATCGGGACTAGCGGTGAGACCCAGTACTTC
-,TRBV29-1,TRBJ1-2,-,CSAILSGRRNYGYTF,TGCAGCGCCATATTAAGCGGCCGGCGAAACTATGGCTACACCTTC
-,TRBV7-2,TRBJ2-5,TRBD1,CASSLRQGWETQYF,TGTGCCAGCAGCTTAAGACAGGGCTGGGAGACCCAGTACTTC
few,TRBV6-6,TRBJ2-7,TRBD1,CASRETGQYYEQYF,TGTGCCAGCAGAGAAACGGGACAGTACTACGAGCAGTACTTC
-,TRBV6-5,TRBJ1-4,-,CASKRSRGNEKLFF,TGTGCCAGCAAGAGGTCAAGGGGTAATGAAAAACTGTTTTTT
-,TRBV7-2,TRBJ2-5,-,CASSLSRVQETQYF,TGTGCCAGCAGCTTATCGCGGGTTCAAGAGACCCAGTACTTC
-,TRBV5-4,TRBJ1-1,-,CASSFSGRTEAFF,TGTGCCAGCAGCTTTTCTGGGCGCACTGAAGCTTTCTTT
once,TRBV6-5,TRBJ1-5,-,CASRPRGQLNQPQHF,TGTGCCAGCAGGCCACGGGGCCAGCTCAATCAGCCCCAGCATTTT
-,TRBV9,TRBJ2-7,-,CASSVPLARNYEQYF,TGTGCCAGCAGCGTACCCCTGGCACGGAACTACGAGCAGTACTTC
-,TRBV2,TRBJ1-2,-,CASSRFTGTAGGYTF,TGTGCCAGCAGTCGATTCACAGGGACGGCCGGTGGCTACACCTTC
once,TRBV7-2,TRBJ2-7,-,CASSLEGRRGEQYF,TGTGCCAGCAGCTTAGAGGGCAGGAGGGGCGAGCAGTACTTC
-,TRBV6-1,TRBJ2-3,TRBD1,CASSERTGSIPDTQYF,TGTGCCAGCAGTGAGAGGACAGGTAGTATCCCAGATACGCAGTATTTT
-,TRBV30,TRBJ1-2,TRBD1,CAWSVQGSAGYTF,TGTGCCTGGAGTGTACAGGGGTCGGCTGGCTACACCTTC
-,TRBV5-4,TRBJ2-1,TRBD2,CASSLGAGGPEEQFF,TGTGCCAGCAGCTTGGGAGCGGGAGGGCCGGAGGAGCAGTTCTTC
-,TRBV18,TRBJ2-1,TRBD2,CASSPLLAGGPFFNEQFF,TGTGCCAGCTCACCCCTCCTAGCGGGAGGGCCTTTTTTCAATGAGCAGTTCTTC
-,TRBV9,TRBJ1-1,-,CASRPHRDLTEAFF,TGTGCCAGCAGGCCACACAGGGACCTCACTGAAGCTTTCTTT
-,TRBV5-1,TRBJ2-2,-,CASSLTQEDTGELFF,TGCGCCAGCAGCTTGACACAGGAGGACACCGGGGAGCTGTTTTTT
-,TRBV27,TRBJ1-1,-,CASSSPGWNTEAFF,TGTGCCAGCAGTTCCCCAGGGTGGAACACTGAAGCTTTCTTT
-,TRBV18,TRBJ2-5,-,CASSPQGQVHSQQYF,TGTGCCAGCTCACCTCAGGGGCAGGTCCACTCTCAGCAGTACTTC
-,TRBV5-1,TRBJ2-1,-,CASRPLEGTFHEQFF,TGCGCCAGCAGACCACTAGAGGGTACTTTCCATGAGCAGTTCTTC
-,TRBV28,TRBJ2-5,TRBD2,CASSVSGGGETQYF,TGTGCCAGCAGCGTTAGCGGGGGTGGAGAGACCCAGTACTTC
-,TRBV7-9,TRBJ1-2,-,CASSPSPANYGYTF,TGTGCCAGCAGCCCATCTCCGGCTAACTATGGCTACACCTTC
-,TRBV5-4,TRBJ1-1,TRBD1,CASSLFNRGLAEAFF,TGTGCCAGCAGCTTGTTCAACAGGGGGCTAGCTGAAGCTTTCTTT
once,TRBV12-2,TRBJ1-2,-,CASRLARGNYGYTF,TGTGCAAGTCGCTTAGCGAGAGGGAACTATGGCTACACCTTC
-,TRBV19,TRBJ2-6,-,CASSGASGANVLTF,TGTGCCAGTAGCGGTGCGTCTGGGGCCAACGTCCTGACTTTC
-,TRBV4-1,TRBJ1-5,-,CASSQDIARVGNQPQHF,TGCGCCAGCAGCCAAGATATCGCCAGGGTGGGAAATCAGCCCCAGCATTTT
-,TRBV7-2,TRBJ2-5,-,CASSPRRIQETQYF,TGTGCCAGCAGCCCTCGACGGATACAAGAGACCCAGTACTTC
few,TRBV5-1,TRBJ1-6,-,CASSLATGFNSPLHF,TGCGCCAGCAGCTTGGCCACAGGGTTTAATTCACCCCTCCACTTT
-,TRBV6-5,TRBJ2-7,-,CASSYSAETYEQYF,TGTGCCAGCAGTTATTCTGCAGAGACCTACGAGCAGTACTTC
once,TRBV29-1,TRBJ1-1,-,CSVGRTGEAFF,TGCAGCGTTGGCCGGACGGGGGAAGCTTTCTTT
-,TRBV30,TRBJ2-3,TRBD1,CAWLWQGATDTQYF,TGTGCCTGGTTGTGGCAGGGGGCGACAGATACGCAGTATTTT
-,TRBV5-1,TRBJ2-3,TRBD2,CASNIAGPSTDTQYF,TGCGCCAGCAACATAGCGGGACCTAGCACAGATACGCAGTATTTT
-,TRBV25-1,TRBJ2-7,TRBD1,CASSQTTGGAKNF,TGTGCCAGCAGTCAAACTACAGGGGGCGCCAAGAACTTC
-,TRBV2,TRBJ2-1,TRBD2,CATGEGYNEQFF,TGTGCCACTGGGGAGGGGTACAATGAGCAGTTCTTC
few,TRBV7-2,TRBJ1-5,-,CASSLRFGLEPSNQPQHF,TGTGCCAGCAGCTTACGGTTCGGACTAGAACCTAGCAATCAGCCCCAGCATTTT
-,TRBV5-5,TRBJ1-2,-,CASSLSFFRGGYTF,TGTGCCAGCAGCTTGTCCTTTTTTAGAGGGGGCTACACCTTC
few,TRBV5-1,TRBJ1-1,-,CASSSAYNYRNTEAFF,TGCGCCAGCAGCTCCGCTTACAACTACCGGAACACTGAAGCTTTCTTT
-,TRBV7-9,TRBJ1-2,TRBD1,CASSLAGQGEGYTF,TGTGCCAGCAGCTTAGCGGGACAGGGAGAGGGCTACACCTTC
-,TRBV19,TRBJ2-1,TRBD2,CASSIAGAGAYNEQFF,TGTGCCAGTAGTATAGCTGGAGCGGGGGCCTACAATGAGCAGTTCTTC
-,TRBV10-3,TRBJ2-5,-,CAISGRGTHQETQYF,TGTGCCATCAGTGGACGCGGGACTCATCAAGAGACCCAGTACTTC
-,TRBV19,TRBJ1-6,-,CASSPVGSGSPLHF,TGTGCCAGTAGTCCGGTAGGATCTGGGTCACCCCTCCACTTT
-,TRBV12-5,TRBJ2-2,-,CASGLRAGNTGELFF,TGTGCTAGTGGTTTGAGGGCGGGGAACACCGGGGAGCTGTTTTTT
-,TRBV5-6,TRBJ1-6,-,CASSLNYQNSPLHF,TGTGCCAGCAGCTTGAATTATCAAAATTCACCCCTCCACTTT
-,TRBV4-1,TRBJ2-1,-,CASSQDRGGYMDEQFF,TGCGCCAGCAGCCAAGATCGGGGAGGATATATGGATGAGCAGTTCTTC
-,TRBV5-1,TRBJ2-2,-,CASSLATGMTGELFF,TGCGCCAGCAGCTTGGCCACAGGGATGACCGGGGAGCTGTTTTTT
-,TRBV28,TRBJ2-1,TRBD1,CASRTTGGNEQFF,TGTGCCAGCAGGACGACAGGGGGTAATGAGCAGTTCTTC
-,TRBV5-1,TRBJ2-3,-,CASRPGVGGTDTQYF,TGCGCCAGCAGGCCAGGGGTAGGGGGCACAGATACGCAGTATTTT
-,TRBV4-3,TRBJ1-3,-,CASSQEGLPGNTIYF,TGCGCCAGCAGCCAAGAAGGCCTACCTGGAAACACCATATATTTT
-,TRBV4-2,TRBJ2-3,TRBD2,CASSAPGLAREGADTQYF,TGTGCCAGCAGCGCGCCCGGACTAGCCCGTGAGGGTGCAGATACGCAGTATTTT
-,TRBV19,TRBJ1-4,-,CASSFYSATNEKLFF,TGTGCCAGTAGCTTCTACAGCGCAACTAATGAAAAACTGTTTTTT
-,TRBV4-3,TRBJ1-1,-,CASSLNPGAEAFF,TGCGCCAGCAGCCTGAACCCAGGGGCTGAAGCTTTCTTT
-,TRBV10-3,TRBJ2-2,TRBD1,CAIRPATGSENTGELFF,TGTGCCATCAGGCCCGCGACAGGGTCAGAGAACACCGGGGAGCTGTTTTTT